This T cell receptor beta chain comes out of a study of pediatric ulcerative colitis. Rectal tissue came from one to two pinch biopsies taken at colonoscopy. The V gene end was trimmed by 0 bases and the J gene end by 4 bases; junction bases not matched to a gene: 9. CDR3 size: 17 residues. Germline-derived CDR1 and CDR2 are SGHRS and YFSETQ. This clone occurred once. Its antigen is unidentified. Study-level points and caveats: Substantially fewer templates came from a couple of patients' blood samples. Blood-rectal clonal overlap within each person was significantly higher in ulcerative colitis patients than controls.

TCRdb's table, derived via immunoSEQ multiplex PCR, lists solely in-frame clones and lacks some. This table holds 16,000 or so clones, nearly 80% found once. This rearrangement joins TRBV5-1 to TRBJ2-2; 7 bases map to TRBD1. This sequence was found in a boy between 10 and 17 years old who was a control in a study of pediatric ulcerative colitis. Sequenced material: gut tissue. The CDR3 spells CASSLVGTAVFTGELFF. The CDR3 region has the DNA TGCGCCAGCAGCTTGGTGGGGACAGCCGTGTTCACCGGGGAGCTGTTTTTT.